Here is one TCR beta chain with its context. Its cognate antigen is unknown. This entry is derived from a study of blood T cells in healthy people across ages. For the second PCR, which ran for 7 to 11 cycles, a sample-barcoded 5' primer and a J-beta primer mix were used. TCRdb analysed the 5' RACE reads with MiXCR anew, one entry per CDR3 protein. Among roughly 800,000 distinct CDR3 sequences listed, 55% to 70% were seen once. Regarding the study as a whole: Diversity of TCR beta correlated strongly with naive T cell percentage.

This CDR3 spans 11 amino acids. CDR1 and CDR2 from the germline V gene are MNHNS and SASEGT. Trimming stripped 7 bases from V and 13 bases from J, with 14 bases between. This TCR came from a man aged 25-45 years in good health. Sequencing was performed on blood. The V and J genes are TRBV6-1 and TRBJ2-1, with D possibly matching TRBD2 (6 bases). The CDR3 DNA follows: TGTGCCAGCAATTGGCCCGGGAGTCAGTTCTTC. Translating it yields CASNWPGSQFF.